This paragraph reports one TCR beta chain. Its antigen is unknown. Autoimmune disease history or systemic immunosuppression led to patients being barred. Baseline, cycle 4 day 1, and cycle 7 day 1 were the blood sampling points. This record comes from a study of OX40 agonist ivuxolimab in advanced cancers. As for the study in general: Across the patients, intravenous ivuxolimab was delivered every 2 weeks at 0.01 to 10 mg/kg. Broader study findings: Compared with others, partial responders at 0.1-3.0 mg/kg displayed clonal expansion among the lowest.

The method was immunoSEQ multiplex PCR; TCRdb's version includes in-frame clones alone and lacks a portion of them. The sample records roughly 19,000 clones, 75% to 95% being singletons. The V end was cut by 5 bases, the J end by 8 bases, with 13 bases between. The CDR3 totals 12 residues. Germline V gene lookup returns CDR1 SGHDT and CDR2 YYEEEE. The sequenced sample was CD4+ or CD8+ T cells sorted from blood, obtained in a trial of the OX40 agonist ivuxolimab. The clonotype comes from an adult with an advanced solid tumor such as melanoma, head and neck, liver or kidney cancer. This chain links TRBV5-6 with TRBJ1-2; possibly TRBD1 for D (5 bases). In DNA, the CDR3 is TGTGCCAGCAGGGCGGGGCTGGGCGGCTACACCTTC. It codes for CASRAGLGGYTF.